This entry concerns a single T cell receptor (beta chain). There is no known antigen for this receptor. Within one base of it there is no much larger clone, and no base qualities were kept. These data originate in a study of PD-1 blockade in classical Hodgkin lymphoma (dated by TCRdb to about 2020). Regarding the complete study: Nivolumab dosing was 3 mg/kg intravenously every 2 weeks, continuing until either disease progression or unacceptable toxicity. The study used CyTOF and TCR beta sequencing to define a peripheral blood immune signature of response to PD-1 blockade in classical Hodgkin lymphoma. The full study reports these points: Lower diversity was seen in patients whose nivolumab began less than 1 year after ASCT, and these patients were left out of later analyses so that immune reconstitution would not confound the results. Only a single clinical trial cohort was studied, and what caused the repertoire differences, possibly disease activity or prior therapy, remained undefined. Baseline diversity similar to that of newly diagnosed patients was observed in trial patients achieving complete response, whereas significantly lower diversity was observed in partial responders and progressors. Baseline TCR diversity was reported to be lower in newly diagnosed patients than in healthy donors and to be lower still in relapsed/refractory patients. CD4+ but not CD8+ TCR diversity rose significantly by C4D1 (p=0.0027 vs p=0.16), most apparent in complete responders (p=0.02).

The Qiagen DNeasy kit was used to extract genomic DNA both from unsorted PBMCs and from the negatively selected CD4+ and CD8+ fractions. TCR beta CDR3 regions were subjected to amplification by immunoSEQ multiplex PCR with primers that anneal to V and J segments. A synthetic immune receptor repertoire was used to minimize amplification bias, and remaining bias was computationally removed after sequencing. For the original study's pipeline: Repertoire diversity was quantified as the Shannon entropy index using custom Python scripts. Unsorted, CD4+ and CD8+ repertoires were analyzed separately, except in combined analyses where CD4+ and CD8+ sequences were merged in silico. Clonal expansion was defined as a frequency increase of at least 2-fold after treatment compared with C1D1, and clones undetected at baseline were assigned a pseudocount of 0.5. Singleton clones were defined as clones with 0 or 1 copy at C1D1, and non-singleton clones were defined as clones with 2 or more copies. Clones expanded in unsorted samples were annotated as CD4+, CD8+ or unknown by matching protein sequences in sorted samples from the same patient. Wilcoxon tests on paired samples were used to test diversity changes from C1D1 to C4D1. TCRdb obtained this table from immuneACCESS and retained in-frame rearrangements with V and J assigned. These tables miss some clones; where compared with another copy, unresolved V genes account for less than half of the shortfall, and the remainder is unexplained. V, J and clone size were drawn from that table, and D and trimming were deduced from the DNA. The sample profile shows about 20,000 clones; roughly 73% of them were found once. The biggest ten clones account for around a quarter of the sample.

The sample's time point label is to be understood as: cycle 2 day 1 (C2D1) of nivolumab. All trial patients had relapsed after autologous stem cell transplantation, with cohorts A, B and C differing in prior brentuximab vedotin exposure. The trial cohort comprised around 60 patients with relapsed/refractory classical Hodgkin lymphoma whose best overall responses were complete response, partial response or progressive disease. Trial patients were treated with single-agent nivolumab in the multi-cohort phase II CheckMate 205 trial. An independent review committee assessed best overall response by applying the 2007 International Working Group response criteria. Trial PBMCs were collected immediately before nivolumab initiation (C1D1) and during therapy at cycle 2 day 1 and cycle 4 day 1. After peripheral blood was drawn into 8 mL Vacutainer Cell Preparation Tubes, PBMCs were isolated by centrifugation and then cryopreserved.

The origin of this receptor is a human donor with classical Hodgkin lymphoma. Material: peripheral blood mononuclear cells (PBMCs), obtained before the second cycle of nivolumab.

The nucleotide sequence is TGTGCCAGCAGTTTAATGGGTAACGTCTACAATGAGCAGTTCTTC. Its translation reads: CASSLMGNVYNEQFF. The chain is encoded by TRBV28 joined to TRBJ2-1, with the D gene not clear enough to name. CDR1 MDHEN and CDR2 SYDVKM were looked up in the germline V gene. Counted from cysteine to phenylalanine, this CDR3 has 15 amino acids. The kept DNA is CDR3 alone, 45 bases in frame from the first base. The junction carries 11 bases between V and J, which are trimmed by 2 bases and 3 bases respectively. With the rest looked up from the reference TRBV28 and TRBJ2-1 genes rather than sequenced, the full variable domain is DVKVTQSSRYLVKRTGEKVFLECVQDMDHENMFWYRQDPGLGLRLIYFSYDVKMKEKGDIPEGYSVSREKKERFSLILESASTNQTSMYLCASSLMGNVYNEQFFGPGTRLTVL.